What follows describes a single T cell receptor beta chain. Its target is unknown. The assay was immunoSEQ multiplex PCR, and TCRdb's table has in-frame clones only and misses some. In the table there are around 70,000 clones, roughly three quarters of which are singletons. The germline V and J ends were trimmed by 0 bases and 4 bases, with 12 bases remaining between them. Germline V gene lookup returns CDR1 MNHEY and CDR2 SVGAGI. The CDR3 length is 15 residues. The data belong to a study of vaccination effects on CD4 cells after COVID-19. The overall study: Two doses of either BNT162b2 or mRNA-1273 were given to each participant. Study-level results: The study found marked clonal contraction of infection- and vaccine-induced clones late after vaccination. Few convalescent patients were studied, and early post-infection samples were lacking. Vaccine-induced clones in healthy vaccinees cross-reacted with common cold coronaviruses in only 1 of 255 cases.

Investigators separated out CD4+ T cells once less than 11 days of culture had passed. The receptor was isolated from a human donor who received a COVID-19 vaccine. This specimen was CD4+ T cells from PBMCs cultured without peptide, taken before COVID-19 vaccination. This sequence joins TRBV6-5 and TRBJ1-1; D might be TRBD1 (5 bases). The CDR3 bases are TGTGCCAGCAGTTACTCGTGGGCTGGGGCCACTGAAGCTTTCTTT. Protein sequence: CASSYSWAGATEAFF.